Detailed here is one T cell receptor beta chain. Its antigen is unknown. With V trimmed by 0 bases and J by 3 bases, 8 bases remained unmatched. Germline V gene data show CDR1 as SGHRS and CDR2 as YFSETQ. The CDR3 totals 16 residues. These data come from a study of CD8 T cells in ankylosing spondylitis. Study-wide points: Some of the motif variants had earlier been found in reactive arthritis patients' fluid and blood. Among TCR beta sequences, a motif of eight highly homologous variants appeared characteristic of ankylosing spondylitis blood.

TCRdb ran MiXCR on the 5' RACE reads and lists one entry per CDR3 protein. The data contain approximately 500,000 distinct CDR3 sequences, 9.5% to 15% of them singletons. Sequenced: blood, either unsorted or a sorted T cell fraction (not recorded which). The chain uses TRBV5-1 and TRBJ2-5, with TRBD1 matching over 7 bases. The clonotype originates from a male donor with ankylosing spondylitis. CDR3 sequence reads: CASSLGLYTGEETQYF. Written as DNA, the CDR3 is TGCGCCAGCAGCTTGGGACTTTATACAGGGGAAGAGACCCAGTACTTC.